The 24 T cell receptor beta chains below come from one sample, sequenced in a study of identical twins. TCRdb reanalysed the 5' RACE reads using MiXCR and keeps one entry per CDR3 protein. This table holds around 490,000 distinct CDR3 sequences, approximately 20% found once. The same data also contributed to another study, on yellow fever vaccine responses in identical twins.

The sequenced sample was CD4+ T cells sorted from blood. Every receptor here comes from a woman between 18 and 30 years old in good health.

In its sample, this clonotype was seen once. This chain connects TRBV5-4 to TRBJ2-7, with 7 positions matching TRBD1. Per germline, CDR1 SGHNT and CDR2 YYREEE (reference sequence). The CDR3 sequence is 13 residues long. Unmatched junction bases numbered 2, after V lost 0 bases and J lost 5 bases. The CDR3 DNA reads TGTGCCAGCAGCTTGGCCGGGACAGACGAGCAGTACGTC. The encoded protein is CASSLAGTDEQYV.

The CDR3 spells CASSSDRAEDTQYF. DNA of the CDR3: TGTGCCAGCAGCTCGGACAGGGCGGAAGATACGCAGTATTTT. The rearrangement joins TRBV7-9 to TRBJ2-3; 8 bases are shared with TRBD1. V was clipped by 4 bases and J by 5 bases; unmatched bases: 5. Germline CDR1 SEHNR, CDR2 FQNEAQ (reference sequence). This CDR3 has 14 residues.

In this sample, this clonotype turned up many times. The chain recombines TRBV5-1 with TRBJ1-1; 10 positions match TRBD1. This CDR3 region has 15 residues. From germline, CDR1 is SGHRS and CDR2 YFSETQ. Germline trimming cut 4 bases from V and 4 bases from J; bases unmatched to any gene: 7. CDR3 DNA: TGCGCCAGCAGCACCCACGGGACAGGGGTCACTGAAGCTTTCTTT. Its translation is CASSTHGTGVTEAFF.

The table lists this clonotype with a few counts. The rearrangement uses TRBV7-8 and TRBJ2-3; the match to TRBD2 covers 9 bases. V lost 8 bases to trimming and J lost 4 bases; unmatched junction nucleotides: 16. In germline, CDR1 is SGHVS, CDR2 FQNEAQ. This CDR3 has 17 residues. The chain's CDR3 is CASDRGSGGGAPDTQYF. CDR3 sequence (DNA): TGTGCCAGCGATCGGGGTTCGGGCGGGGGGGCGCCAGATACGCAGTATTTT.

DNA for the CDR3: TGTGCCAGCAGTCTGCGGGGGAGGGAGGTTAATGAGCAGTTCTTC. Protein sequence: CASSLRGREVNEQFF. V and J are TRBV27 and TRBJ2-1; 7 nucleotides line up with TRBD2. V trimming: 5 bases; J trimming: 7 bases; junction bases outside the gene matches: 11. Germline CDR1 is MNHEY and CDR2 is SMNVEV (reference sequence). The CDR3 is made up of 15 amino acids.

This clonotype was seen a handful of times. V and J are TRBV29-1 and TRBJ2-2; D is undetermined. V was trimmed by 5 bases and J by 3 bases, leaving 22 bases between them. The CDR3 totals 17 residues. From germline, CDR1 is SQVTM and CDR2 ANQGSEA. The CDR3 region is CSVRQLLHTGDTGELFF. DNA of the CDR3: TGCAGCGTTCGCCAACTATTGCATACTGGGGACACCGGGGAGCTGTTTTTT.

This chain links TRBV4-1 with TRBJ2-5; 10 nucleotides align to TRBD2. V lost 0 bases, J lost 5 bases, and 6 bases stayed unmatched. Germline values: CDR1 MGHRA, CDR2 YSYEKL. The CDR3 totals 16 residues. CDR3 region: CASSQEERGGSETQYF. CDR3 nucleotide sequence: TGCGCCAGCAGCCAAGAGGAGCGGGGGGGTTCGGAGACCCAGTACTTC.

The rearrangement links TRBV15 to TRBJ1-4; weak D call: TRBD1 (6 bases). The CDR3 runs to 15 residues. The V gene's germline CDR1 is LNHNV and CDR2 YYDKDF (reference sequence). V was cut by 1 base and J by 1 base, with 7 bases left in between. The CDR3 nucleotides are TGTGCCACCAGCAGAGTGACAGGAACTAATGAAAAACTGTTTTTT. Protein: CATSRVTGTNEKLFF.

This chain connects TRBV4-1 to TRBJ1-1; D is unclear. The CDR3 covers 13 residues. Per germline, CDR1 MGHRA and CDR2 YSYEKL. Trimming pared 3 bases from V and 5 bases from J, leaving 10 bases between. The CDR3 spells CASSQRTYTEAFF. The CDR3, as DNA: TGCGCCAGCAGCCAGAGGACCTATACTGAAGCTTTCTTT.

This clonotype was seen a few times. This chain uses TRBV28 with TRBJ2-7; D possibly corresponds to TRBD2 (5 bases). The length of the CDR3 is 14 residues. The germline V gene has CDR1 MDHEN and CDR2 SYDVKM. Trimming removed 3 bases at V and 2 bases at J, with 11 bases between. The CDR3 DNA follows: TGTGCCAGCAGTTTCGAGGGTGCTCCCTACGAGCAGTACGTC. It codes for CASSFEGAPYEQYV.

The chain uses TRBV19 and TRBJ2-2; either TRBD1 or TRBD2 may fit D (5 bases each). The V end lost 8 bases, the J end lost 7 bases, and 14 bases lay between the germline ends. The CDR3 is 13 amino acids. CDR1 is LNHDA and CDR2 is SQIVND in the germline V gene (reference sequence). The CDR3 loop is CASASGRVGELFF. CDR3 nucleotide sequence: TGTGCCAGTGCATCAGGGCGGGTCGGGGAGCTGTTTTTT. Supplemented by reference TRBV19 and TRBJ2-2, the full variable domain reads DGGITQSPKYLFRKEGQNVTLSCEQNLNHDAMYWYRQDPGQGLRLIYYSQIVNDFQKGDIAEGYSVSREKKESFPLTVTSAQKNPTAFYLCASASGRVGELFFGEGSRLTVL.

This chain links TRBV5-1 with TRBJ2-1, with 12 bases aligning to TRBD2. The CDR3 is 16 amino acids. Trimming at V came to 5 bases and at J to 7 bases, leaving 10 bases not matched to a gene. Germline CDR1 is SGHRS and CDR2 is YFSETQ. CDR3 bases: TGCGCCAGCAGTTTTTTTTCCGGGACTAGCGGGAATGAGCAGTTCTTC. Protein sequence: CASSFFSGTSGNEQFF.

This clonotype was found a few times. This chain uses TRBV15 with TRBJ1-1, with D unresolved. The CDR3 totals 16 residues. Deletions cut 1 base from V and 0 bases from J, with 12 bases between. Germline assignment: CDR1 LNHNV and CDR2 YYDKDF (reference sequence). For the CDR3, the DNA is TGTGCCACCAGCAGAGCTAGGGAACCGCTGAACACTGAAGCTTTCTTT. Encoded protein: CATSRAREPLNTEAFF.

The chain is built from TRBV7-2 and TRBJ1-1; D gene unclear. The V gene's germline CDR1 is SGHTA and CDR2 FQGNSA. This CDR3 spans 14 amino acids. Trimming cost V 5 bases and J 4 bases, with 14 bases left between them. In nucleotides, the CDR3 is TGTGCCAGCAGCCGTATGGACCGAGGCACTGAAGCTTTCTTT. It encodes CASSRMDRGTEAFF.

This clonotype was seen more than once but under ten times. This sequence joins TRBV14 and TRBJ2-1, with TRBD2 matching 9 bases. CDR3 length equals 18 residues. J lost 0 bases, V lost 4 bases, and 10 bases had no gene match. The germline CDR1 and CDR2 sequences are SGHDN and FVKESK. The CDR3 bases are TGTGCCAGCAGCCTGGAGACTAGCGGTTTAAGCTCCTACAATGAGCAGTTCTTC. It yields the protein CASSLETSGLSSYNEQFF.

This clonotype was seen more than once but under ten times. The rearrangement links TRBV7-3 to TRBJ2-2, with a weak D call TRBD1 (6 bases). Germline values: CDR1 SGHTA, CDR2 FQGTGA. Trimming removed 6 bases at V and 0 bases at J, with 14 bases between. The CDR3 is made up of 16 amino acids. This CDR3 reads CASSSTGIANTGELFF. DNA of the CDR3: TGTGCCAGCAGTTCAACAGGGATCGCGAACACCGGGGAGCTGTTTTTT. Supplemented by reference TRBV7-3 and TRBJ2-2, the full variable domain reads GAGVSQTPSNKVTEKGKYVELRCDPISGHTALYWYRQSLGQGPEFLIYFQGTGAADDSGLPNDRFFAVRPEGSVSTLKIQRTERGDSAVYLCASSSTGIANTGELFFGEGSRLTVL.

This clonotype occurred a few times. The rearrangement links TRBV28 to TRBJ1-2; D not resolved. This CDR3 is built from 11 residues. V was cut by 5 bases and J by 4 bases, with 5 bases left in between. Germline CDR1 reads MDHEN; CDR2 reads SYDVKM. CDR3 loop: CASSVLYGYTF. In DNA form, the CDR3 reads TGTGCCAGCAGTGTCCTCTATGGCTACACCTTC.

This clonotype was counted between two and nine times. The rearrangement joins TRBV10-3 to TRBJ2-7, with 8 bases matching TRBD2. This CDR3 has 17 residues. Germline assignment: CDR1 ENHRY and CDR2 SYGVKD. Trimming removed 5 bases from V and 2 bases from J; junction bases left unmatched: 14. This CDR3 reads CAISRLSGTRGTYEQYF. CDR3 nucleotides: TGTGCCATCAGTAGGCTCTCCGGGACTAGAGGCACCTACGAGCAGTACTTC.

This rearrangement joins TRBV10-3 to TRBJ2-1; 8 nucleotides align to TRBD1. With V trimmed by 4 bases and J by 4 bases, 6 bases remained unmatched. The CDR3 loop spans 15 amino acids. Germline loops: CDR1 ENHRY, CDR2 SYGVKD. CDR3 sequence (DNA): TGTGCCATCAGTGCCGGACAGGGTCCTTACAATGAGCAGTTCTTC. Amino acids: CAISAGQGPYNEQFF.

The gene calls are TRBV12-3 or TRBV12-4 and TRBJ2-3; D possibly corresponds to TRBD2 (6 bases). The CDR3 has 11 residues. Trimming took off 6 bases at V and 11 bases at J, with 12 bases between the two ends. The CDR3 coding sequence is TGTGCCAGCAGGACTAGAATCGAGCAGTATTTT. This codes for CASRTRIEQYF.

This chain connects TRBV14 to TRBJ2-1, with a weak D call TRBD2 (6 bases). Germline assignment: CDR1 SGHDN and CDR2 FVKESK. Trimming took 4 bases from V and 10 from J, leaving 17 bases between them. This CDR3 is built from 14 residues. Here the CDR3 reads CASSRLRDLGEQFF. Written as DNA, the CDR3 is TGTGCCAGCAGCCGCCTGCGGGATTTGGGAGAGCAGTTCTTC.

This clonotype was observed a handful of times. The CDR3 sequence is CSARGGSGLRYEQYF. For the CDR3, the DNA is TGCAGTGCTAGAGGTGGGAGTGGACTTCGCTACGAGCAGTACTTC. The rearrangement joins TRBV20-1 to TRBJ2-7; D might be TRBD2 (5 bases). From germline, CDR1 is DFQATT and CDR2 SNEGSKA (reference sequence). The V gene lost 1 base and the J gene lost 3 bases, with 16 bases spanning the gap. The CDR3 extends over 15 amino acids.

The chain is built from TRBV20-1 and TRBJ2-2; TRBD1 aligns across 7 bases. The CDR3 runs to 17 residues. J was trimmed by 0 bases and V by 4 bases; bases with no gene match: 11. Germline V gene lookup returns CDR1 DFQATT and CDR2 SNEGSKA (reference sequence). CDR3 residues: CSATGTDDLANTGELFF. The CDR3 DNA reads as TGCAGTGCTACCGGGACAGACGACCTAGCGAACACCGGGGAGCTGTTTTTT.

This clonotype was counted ten times or more. The V call is TRBV12-3 or TRBV12-4, the J call TRBJ1-4; the match to TRBD1 covers 7 bases. V gave up 6 bases and J gave up 4 bases; unmatched junction bases: 11. The CDR3 consists of 16 residues. Here the CDR3 DNA reads TGTGCCAGCAGCCAGTCCTTCCAGGGGGTTAATGAAAAACTGTTTTTT. It translates to CASSQSFQGVNEKLFF.